The rows below give T cell receptor beta chains drawn from one sample of a study of T cell responses to AZD1222 COVID-19 vaccine. Sequencing used immunoSEQ multiplex PCR; TCRdb keeps in-frame clones, though not all of them. The table shows approximately 70,000 clones, with 80% occurring only once. The starting material was peripheral blood, obtained 28 days after the second AZD1222 dose. These receptors came from an adult who received the AZD1222 COVID-19 vaccine. Each CDR3 is given with its conserved first and last residue. A D gene is named only where the DNA matches it firmly. Rows give clone size only sometimes, using once, few, many, or a class for an expanded clone.

D gene	V gene	clone size	J gene	CDR3 DNA	CDR3 protein
.	TRBV28	.	TRBJ1-2	TGTGCCAGCAGTTCTACTAGGGGAGGGAACTATGGCTACACCTTC	CASSSTRGGNYGYTF
.	TRBV6-1	.	TRBJ1-6	TGTGCCAGCAGTGAAGACTCCAGGGGTTATTCACCCCTCCACTTT	CASSEDSRGYSPLHF
.	TRBV3-1/TRBV3-2	.	TRBJ2-7	TGTGCCAGCAGCCAAGACACCTACGAGCAGTACTTC	CASSQDTYEQYF
.	TRBV7-9	once	TRBJ1-1	TGTGCCAGCAGCCTCAACGTCGGGAACACTGAAGCTTTCTTT	CASSLNVGNTEAFF
TRBD1	TRBV14	.	TRBJ1-1	TGTGCCAGCAGCCAGCAGGGGGGTAGGACTGAAGCTTTCTTT	CASSQQGGRTEAFF
TRBD2	TRBV27	.	TRBJ2-1	TGTGCCAGCATAGCGGGAGTTGGCTCCTACAATGAGCAGTTCTTC	CASIAGVGSYNEQFF
.	TRBV3-1/TRBV3-2	once	TRBJ1-2	TGTGCCAGCAGCCAAGAGGTAGCTGGCTACACCTTC	CASSQEVAGYTF
.	TRBV7-2	.	TRBJ1-3	TGTGCCAGCATCCCACCAGGGTTCTCTGGAAACACCATATATTTT	CASIPPGFSGNTIYF
.	TRBV28	.	TRBJ1-2	TGTGCCAGCAGTTTAAGAGGGATCGGCTACACCTTC	CASSLRGIGYTF
.	TRBV7-3	.	TRBJ2-1	TGTGCCAGCAGCTCGGACAATTACAATGAGCAGTTCTTC	CASSSDNYNEQFF
TRBD2	TRBV4-2	.	TRBJ2-2	TGTGCCAGCAGCCAAGGGTTGGCGGGGGAGAACACCGGGGAGCTGTTTTTT	CASSQGLAGENTGELFF
TRBD2	TRBV24-1	.	TRBJ2-1	TGTGCCACCAGTGATTTCCGGGAGGGCCGGCACAATGAGCAGTTCTTC	CATSDFREGRHNEQFF
.	TRBV7-2	.	TRBJ1-5	TGTGCCAGCAGCCCACAGCTGGAGCCCCAGCATTTT	CASSPQLEPQHF
.	TRBV28	.	TRBJ1-2	TGTGCCAGCAGACCGACGGGGTATGGCTACACCTTC	CASRPTGYGYTF
TRBD2	TRBV10-1	.	TRBJ2-1	TGCGCCAAGGGACTAGCGGGAGTTGAGCAGTTCTTC	CAKGLAGVEQFF